What follows is one T cell receptor beta chain and its context. Its cognate antigen has yet to be identified. Nothing much larger sits one base from this clone, and base qualities are not available. This entry is derived from a study of naive CD8 T cells in extremely preterm neonates (dated by TCRdb to 2015 to 2018). Background on the whole study: An age range of 25-50 years is given for the adult participants in the abstract, whereas a range of 20-50 years is given in the methods. The study compared the TCRbeta CDR3 repertoires of sorted naive CD8+ T cells among four age groups: extremely preterm neonates, term neonates, young children and adults.

A two-step, bias-controlled multiplex PCR was used to amplify TCRbeta CDR3 regions from genomic DNA. The multiplex PCR used primers specific for every TRBV and TRBJ gene segment. The immunoSEQ Assay was used to generate the TCRbeta repertoire data. In the source study's methods: To merge closely related sequences, reads went through filtering and clustering using a relative-frequency ratio and a modified nearest-neighbor algorithm. V, D and J gene assignments for CDR3 sequences followed IMGT annotation. Template counts were corrected for PCR amplification bias and quantified by comparison with synthetic TCR CDR3 analog sequences. Only unique productive sequences, defined as in-frame CDR3 sequences lacking stop codons, were included in the analyses. The immunoSEQ Analyzer software was used to compute clonality, defined as 1 minus Pielou's evenness, and iChao1 richness. Depending on the Shapiro-Wilk normality results, either Student's t-test or a non-parametric test was run in JMP for statistical testing. Imported from immuneACCESS, the table was reduced by TCRdb to in-frame sequences with V and J called. These copies leave out some clones; in studies compared against another copy, an unresolved V gene accounts for under half, and the cause of the remainder is not known. The DNA was the basis for D and trimming; V, J and clone size are from that table. Here the sample has approximately 7,000 clones; less than 98% occur a single time. The ten top clones hold around 0.33% of the sample.

The peripheral blood donors were five healthy children aged roughly 15-60 months who were having elective routine surgery, plus five healthy nonsmoking adults. Healthy nonsmokers aged roughly 19-55 years, with a median age of 39 years, were used as adult controls. A FACSAria III cell sorter was used to sort live, Annexin V-negative naive CD8+ T cells (CD3+CD8+CD45RA+CCR7+). Each sample yielded between roughly 20,000 and 110,000 sorted naive CD8+ T cells. Mononuclear cells were isolated from diluted blood by Ficoll-Paque density gradient centrifugation. Mononuclear cells were cryopreserved in about 10% DMSO with around 90% FBS and stored long term at -150°C before sorting. Thawed cells were stained with Annexin V and antibodies against CD3, CD8, CCR7 and CD45RA. The DNeasy Blood and Tissue Kit was used to extract genomic DNA from sorted cell pellets that had been snap-frozen. The germline V gene (reference sequence) provides CDR1 MNHEY and CDR2 SMNVEV. The CDR3, from cysteine to phenylalanine, totals 14 residues. Only the CDR3 part of the read is kept: 42 bases, read in frame from the first base. V and J are trimmed by 6 bases and 2 bases, and the gene matches miss 3 bases of the junction.

Findings and caveats that apply to the study as a whole: Preterm neonates had significantly lower iChao1 richness than all other age groups (p < 0.05) and an even clone distribution, indicating a less rich repertoire. Preterm neonates shared more CDR3 nucleotide sequences (2.7%) than term neonates (roughly 0.4%), young children (approximately 0.03%) and adults (around 0.01%). Prospective longitudinal studies of preterm and term neonates were called for by the authors so that T cell development could be tracked within individuals. Among the limitations the authors pointed out were a small sample size and productive template counts that varied across preterm samples. Compared with the older groups, preterm CDR3s were shorter and closer to germline, carrying fewer N additions and showing less junctional trimming.

This receptor chain uses TRBV27 and TRBJ1-2; a stretch of 10 junction bases matches TRBD1. The TCR comes from a human donor in good health. Source material: naive CD8+ T cells from blood. The DNA sequence reads TGTGCCAGCAGCCTGACAGGGGGCAACTATGGCTACACCTTC. Translated, this gives CASSLTGGNYGYTF.